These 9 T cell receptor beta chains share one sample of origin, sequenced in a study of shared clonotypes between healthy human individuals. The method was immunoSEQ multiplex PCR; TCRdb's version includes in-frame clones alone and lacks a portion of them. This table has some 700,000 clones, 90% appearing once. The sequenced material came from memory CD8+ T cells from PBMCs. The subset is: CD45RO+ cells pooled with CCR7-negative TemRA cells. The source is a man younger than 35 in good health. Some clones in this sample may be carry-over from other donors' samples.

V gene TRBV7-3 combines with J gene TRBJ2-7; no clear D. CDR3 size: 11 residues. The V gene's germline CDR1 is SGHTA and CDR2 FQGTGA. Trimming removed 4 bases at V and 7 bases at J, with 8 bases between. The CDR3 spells CASSSGREQYF. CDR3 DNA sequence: TGTGCCAGCAGCTCGGGCCGGGAGCAGTACTTC.

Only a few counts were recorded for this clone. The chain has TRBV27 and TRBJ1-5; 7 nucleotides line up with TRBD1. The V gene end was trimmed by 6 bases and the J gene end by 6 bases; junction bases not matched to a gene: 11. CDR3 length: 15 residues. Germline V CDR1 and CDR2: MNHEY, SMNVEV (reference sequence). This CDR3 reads CASSLSEGAGQPQHF. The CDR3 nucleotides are TGTGCCAGCAGCCTTTCGGAGGGGGCAGGTCAGCCCCAGCATTTT.

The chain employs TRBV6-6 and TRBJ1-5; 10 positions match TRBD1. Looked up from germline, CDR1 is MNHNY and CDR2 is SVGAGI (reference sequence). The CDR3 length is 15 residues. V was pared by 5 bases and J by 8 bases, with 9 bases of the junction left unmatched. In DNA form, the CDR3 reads TGTGCCAGCAGTACAAGACAGGGGGCTTGGGAGCCCCAGCATTTT. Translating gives CASSTRQGAWEPQHF.

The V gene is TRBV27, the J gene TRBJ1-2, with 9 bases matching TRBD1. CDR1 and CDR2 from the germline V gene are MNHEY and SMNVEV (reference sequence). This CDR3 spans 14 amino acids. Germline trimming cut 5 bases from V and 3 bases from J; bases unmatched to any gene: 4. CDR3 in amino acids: CASSLGTGYYGYTF. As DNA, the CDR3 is TGTGCCAGCAGTCTAGGGACAGGGTACTATGGCTACACCTTC.

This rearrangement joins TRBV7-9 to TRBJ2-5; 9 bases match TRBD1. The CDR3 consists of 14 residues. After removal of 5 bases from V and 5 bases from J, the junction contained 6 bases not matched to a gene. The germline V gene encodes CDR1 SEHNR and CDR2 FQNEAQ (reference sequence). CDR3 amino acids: CASSLTGGRETQYF. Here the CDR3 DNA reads TGTGCCAGCAGCCTGACAGGGGGACGGGAGACCCAGTACTTC.

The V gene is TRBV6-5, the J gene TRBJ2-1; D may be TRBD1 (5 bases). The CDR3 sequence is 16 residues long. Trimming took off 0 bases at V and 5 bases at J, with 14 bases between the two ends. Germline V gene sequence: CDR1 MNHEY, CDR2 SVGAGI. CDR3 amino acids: CASSYSVGERDNEQFF. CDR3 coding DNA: TGTGCCAGCAGTTACTCGGTAGGGGAAAGGGACAATGAGCAGTTCTTC.

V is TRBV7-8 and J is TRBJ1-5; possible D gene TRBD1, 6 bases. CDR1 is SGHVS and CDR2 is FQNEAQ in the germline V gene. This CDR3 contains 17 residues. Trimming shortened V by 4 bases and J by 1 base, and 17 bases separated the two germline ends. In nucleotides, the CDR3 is TGTGCCAGCAGCTATGGCCGGAGGGGGTTCAGCAATCAGCCCCAGCATTTT. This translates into CASSYGRRGFSNQPQHF.

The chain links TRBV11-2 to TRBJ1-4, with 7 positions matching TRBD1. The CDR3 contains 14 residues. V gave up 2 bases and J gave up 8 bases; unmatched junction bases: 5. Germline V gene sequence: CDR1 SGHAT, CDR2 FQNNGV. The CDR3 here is CASSLIGGEEKLFF. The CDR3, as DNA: TGTGCCAGCAGCTTAATAGGGGGCGAAGAAAAACTGTTTTTT.

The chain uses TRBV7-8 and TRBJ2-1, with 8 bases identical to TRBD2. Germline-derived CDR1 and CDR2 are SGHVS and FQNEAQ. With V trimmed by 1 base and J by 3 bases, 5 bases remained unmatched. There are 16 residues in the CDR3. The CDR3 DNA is TGTGCCAGCAGCTTAGAACCGGGAGGGTACTACAATGAGCAGTTCTTC. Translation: CASSLEPGGYYNEQFF.